This T cell receptor beta chain was identified during a study of T cell responses to AZD1222 COVID-19 vaccine. In the study overall: Second-dose groups at about 4 or about 12 weeks were pooled.

Clones were read by immunoSEQ multiplex PCR, and TCRdb kept only the in-frame ones, dropping some. The sample gives 90,000 to 110,000 clones, about nine tenths of which show up once; about 5.2% is in the top ten. For this clone: Its target is unknown.

Study-level points and caveats: Vaccine-associated CD4 TCRs spanned spike, dominant at 160-218 and 743-854.

The CDR3 contains 13 residues. Trimming cost V 6 bases and J 5 bases, with 13 bases left between them. The sequenced sample was peripheral blood, obtained on day 0 of AZD1222 vaccination. The genes are TRBV6-7 and TRBJ2-5, with a tentative D call TRBD2 (5 bases). TRBV6-7 is an ORF for which the function is uncertain. This receptor was taken from an adult in good health. The CDR3 bases are TGTGCCAGCAGAGAACTAGTTCAGGAGACCCAGTACTTC. It translates to CASRELVQETQYF.